These T cell receptor beta chains were read from a single sample in a study of beta chain features in type 1 diabetes. Sequenced by immunoSEQ multiplex PCR; TCRdb stores in-frame clones only, minus some. The profile shows about 340,000 clones, roughly 8% of them singletons. Sequencing input: central memory CD4+ T cells from blood. These receptor sequences come from a woman aged 18-30 years in good health. Both conserved end residues are part of each CDR3. Fields, in order: V gene, clone size, CDR3 protein. A row's size may be missing; if present it is once, few, many or a size class.

>TRBV7-3|few
CASSLRFGELFF
>TRBV7-8|few
CASSYSRGDGETQYF
>TRBV6-4|many
CASSPMWGSEQFF
>TRBV15|many
CATRQQRFAREQFF
>TRBV6-6|many
CASSYSEDQPQHF
>TRBV29-1|-
CSGLVAGTDTQYF
>TRBV29-1|-
CSVIAGAAFSETQYF
>TRBV2|once
CASSGGNETPQHF
>TRBV15|many
CATSGASRDPQFF
>TRBV6-5|few
CASNRQGNQPQHF
>TRBV6-5|-
CASSRQNYGYTF
>TRBV6-1|few
CASSEYAGTGGSLEGGYTF
>TRBV5-4|few
CASSLGGGSWVNEQFF
>TRBV6-5|few
CASSSPAVNYGYTF
>TRBV18|-
CASSKGQGSVTGELFF
>TRBV4-3|many
CASSQERGLYTEAFF
>TRBV28|-
CASSLTVSWYEQYF
>TRBV2|few
CARTRADRFNYGYTF
>TRBV9|few
CASSVGLGLGNEQFF
>TRBV6-1|few
CASSRGQGAYEQYF
>TRBV27|few
CASSLYGVSNQPQHF
>TRBV5-6|-
CASRIRTGYYGYTF
>TRBV7-9|few
CASSLNKRELRDTQYF
>TRBV9|-
CASSVDGGATQTQYF
>TRBV7-2|few
CASSLQGGFDEQYF
>TRBV2|few
CASSEPRGAYEQYF
>TRBV27|many
CASSFSGPRYGYTF
>TRBV2|few
CASVQALTGTYEQYF
>TRBV7-2|few
CASSQRTSGTNEQYF
>TRBV11-2|-
CASSLSPATNEKLFF
>TRBV7-9|-
CASSLPPLLEAFF
>TRBV7-9|many
CASSRGDIYGYTF
>TRBV15|-
CATSREKGYEQYF